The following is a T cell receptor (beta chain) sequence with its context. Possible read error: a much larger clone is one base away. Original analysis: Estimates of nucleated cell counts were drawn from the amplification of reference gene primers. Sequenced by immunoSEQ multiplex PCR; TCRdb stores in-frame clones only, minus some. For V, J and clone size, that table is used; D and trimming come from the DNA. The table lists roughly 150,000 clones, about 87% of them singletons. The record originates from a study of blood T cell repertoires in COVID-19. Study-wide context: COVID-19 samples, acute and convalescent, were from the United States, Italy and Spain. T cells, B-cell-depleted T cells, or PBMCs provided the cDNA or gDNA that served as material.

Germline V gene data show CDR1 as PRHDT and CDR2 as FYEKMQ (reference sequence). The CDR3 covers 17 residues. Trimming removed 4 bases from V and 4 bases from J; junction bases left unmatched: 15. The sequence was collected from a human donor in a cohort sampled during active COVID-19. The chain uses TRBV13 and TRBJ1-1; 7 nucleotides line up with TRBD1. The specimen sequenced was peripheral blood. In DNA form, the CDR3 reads TGTGCCAGCAGCTCCAACTCGCCCGAGACAGGGCCCACTGAAGCTTTCTTT. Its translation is CASSSNSPETGPTEAFF.